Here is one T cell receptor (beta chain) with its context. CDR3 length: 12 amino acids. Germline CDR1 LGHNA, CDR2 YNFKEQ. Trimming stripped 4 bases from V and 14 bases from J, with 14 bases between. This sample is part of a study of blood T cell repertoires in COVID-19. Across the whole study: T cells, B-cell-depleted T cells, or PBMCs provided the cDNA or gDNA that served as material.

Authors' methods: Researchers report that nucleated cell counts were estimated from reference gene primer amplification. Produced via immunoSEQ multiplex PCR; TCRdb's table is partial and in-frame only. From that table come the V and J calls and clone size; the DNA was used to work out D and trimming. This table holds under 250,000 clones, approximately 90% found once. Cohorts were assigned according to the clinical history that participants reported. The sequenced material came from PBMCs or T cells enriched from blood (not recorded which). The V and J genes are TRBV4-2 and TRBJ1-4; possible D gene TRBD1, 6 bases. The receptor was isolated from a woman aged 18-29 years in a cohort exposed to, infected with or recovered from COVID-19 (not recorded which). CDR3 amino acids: CASSPTQGGLFF. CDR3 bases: TGTGCCAGCAGCCCAACACAGGGAGGGCTGTTTTTT.